This record looks at one TCR beta chain sequence and its context. Source study methods: Estimated nucleated cell counts came from reference gene primer amplification. Clones were sequenced by immunoSEQ multiplex PCR, and TCRdb holds only the in-frame ones, with some missing. D and trimming come from the DNA, and the V and J calls and clone size come from that table. Of tens of thousands of clones listed, 70% to 90% are singletons. This specimen belongs to a study of blood T cell repertoires in COVID-19. Study-level information: The samples span acute and convalescent COVID-19 from the United States, Italy and Spain. T cells, B-cell-depleted T cells, or PBMCs provided the cDNA or gDNA that served as material.

V lost 7 bases and J 4 bases, leaving 13 bases between the germline ends. This CDR3 region has 13 residues. Per germline, CDR1 MNHEY and CDR2 SVGAGI. The chain carries TRBV6-5 and TRBJ1-1, with a possible D match to TRBD1 (6 bases). The sequence came from a man in his 60s with acute or convalescent COVID-19. The sample comprised peripheral blood. CDR3 sequence: CASKEGGGTEAFF. The CDR3 DNA reads as TGTGCCAGCAAGGAGGGAGGGGGCACTGAAGCTTTCTTT.